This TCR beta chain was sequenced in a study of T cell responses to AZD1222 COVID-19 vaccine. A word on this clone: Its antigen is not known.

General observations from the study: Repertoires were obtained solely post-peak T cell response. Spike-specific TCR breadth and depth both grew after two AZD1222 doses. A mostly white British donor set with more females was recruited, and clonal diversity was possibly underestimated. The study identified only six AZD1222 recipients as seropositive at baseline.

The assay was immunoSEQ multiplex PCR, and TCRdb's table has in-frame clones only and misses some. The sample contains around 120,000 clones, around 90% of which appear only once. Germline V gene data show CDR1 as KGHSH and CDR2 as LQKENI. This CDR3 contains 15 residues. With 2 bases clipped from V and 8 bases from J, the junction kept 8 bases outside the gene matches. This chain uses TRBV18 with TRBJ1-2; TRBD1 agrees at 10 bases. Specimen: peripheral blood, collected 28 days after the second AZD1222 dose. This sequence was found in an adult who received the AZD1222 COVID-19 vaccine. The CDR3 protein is CASSPATGGGPGYTF. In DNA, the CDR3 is TGTGCCAGCTCACCAGCGACAGGGGGCGGTCCGGGCTACACCTTC.